This TCR beta chain is from a study of shared clonotypes between healthy human individuals (TCRdb year 2020). At the level of the whole study: Three men and two women, aged 18 to 49 years, made up the cohort. Per donor, three plates each were used for CD4 naive and CD4 memory, two for CD8 naive, and one for CD8 memory. Blood TCR repertoires of about five healthy adults were deeply sequenced to estimate repertoire size and the extent of clonotype sharing between individuals. To increase sequencing depth and limit assay-specific biases, TCR repertoire library preparation and sequencing were carried out by different laboratories using diverse techniques. Between about 0.8 and 8.9 billion PBMCs per donor were obtained by leukapheresis. Findings and caveats that apply to the study as a whole: About 5% of naive CD4, around 3.6% of naive CD8, approximately 2.2% of memory CD4, and about 0.4% of memory CD8 clonotypes were shared across a few donors. Pairwise subsampling led to the expectation that sequencing depth would affect the degree of clonotype sharing among donors. The genetic and exposure-history diversity represented was limited by the small number of donors. Even with the large sequencing depth, rarefaction of the sorted-subset datasets indicated that sequencing was incomplete. Sampling was limited to blood, and TCR repertoires in tissue likely differ from TCR repertoires in blood. Clonotypes shared by all four sorted-subset donors showed higher generation probabilities than non-shared clonotypes. Estimated clonotype richness was generally larger for naive than for memory subsets.

The CDR3 has 15 amino acids, counting the end cysteine and phenylalanine. Only the CDR3 region is kept as DNA, spanning 45 bases read in frame from base 1. V trim: 0 bases; J trim: 4 bases; unmatched bases: 2. The germline V gene supplies CDR1 SGDLS and CDR2 YYNGEE. The donors were healthy, HIV-negative adults with no recently reported acute infections or vaccinations. Every donor was a Caucasian adult living in Nashville, Tennessee, USA. CD4+ T cells were enriched by magnetic negative selection; naive cells were then positively selected on CD45RA, and the negative fraction formed the memory subset. Blood was collected by leukapheresis, and PBMCs were isolated by Ficoll-Histopaque density gradient centrifugation and then cryopreserved in liquid nitrogen vapor phase. Analytical flow cytometry was used to check the purity and quantity of each magnetically sorted T cell population. From each sorted fraction, genomic DNA was isolated and quantified by UV absorbance on a Nanodrop 2000c.

Using the deep immunoSEQ assay, multiplex PCR amplified TCR CDR3 regions from genomic DNA. For each cell subset, the extracted genomic DNA was distributed evenly across all wells of several immunoSEQ 96-well plates, and each plate served as one replicate. Each replicate PCR for sorted subsets received about 220 ng genomic DNA, equal to about 29,000 T cell genomes. The purified libraries were quantified using a Qubit 3.0 fluorometer, sized with a Bioanalyzer 2100, and then quantified again using the KAPA Library Quantification kit. A separate single-read 150-cycle Illumina NextSeq 550 flow cell was used to sequence each immunoSEQ 96-well plate. Concerning the study's data processing: Because the immunoSEQ output held only junctional sequences and lacked quality scores, the filtering could not match the filtering applied to full-length reads. Sequences were annotated with PyIR, a Python wrapper for IgBLAST v1.9, and V/J genes and CDR3 were assigned using IMGT germline references. Reads were filtered out if the reads had weak V/J assignments (E-value above 1e-6), no CDR3, stop codons, out-of-frame junctions, or ambiguous translated residues. A V3J clonotype was defined by an identical inferred V gene, J gene, and CDR3 amino acid sequence. The percentage overlap between two repertoires was calculated by dividing the number of shared unique clonotypes by the size of the smaller repertoire. Repertoire richness was assessed with RTK rarefaction, the Chao1 estimator, and Recon v2.1 estimates of unobserved clonotypes. Generation probabilities were computed with OLGA for all TCRbeta clonotypes obtained by the gDNA method from several donors. TCRdb provides this immuneACCESS table in a form limited to in-frame rearrangements. Some clones are lacking; in checked studies, under half of them reflect an unresolved V gene, and why the rest are absent is not known. Clone size and the V and J calls come from that table; the DNA yielded D and trimming. Here the sample has 2 million to 2.5 million clones; just under 95% occur a single time. The ten top clones hold about 0.41% of the sample.

As concerns this clone: The specificity of this receptor is unknown. Qualities for individual bases were not recorded, and no much larger clone is one base off. This specimen includes other DNA sequences encoding the same CDR3.

The sample was naive CD4+ T cells from PBMCs. The cell subset or site label, read with the paper, signifies: CD45RA+ positively selected. Rearrangement joined TRBV9 to TRBJ2-3; 10 central bases correspond to TRBD1. This receptor was identified in a man younger than 30 in good health. Some clones in this sample may be carry-over from other donors' samples. This receptor has the CDR3 CASSVDGQGADTQYF. The sequenced DNA: TGTGCCAGCAGCGTAGATGGACAGGGGGCAGATACGCAGTATTTT.